Below, 29 T cell receptor beta chains from the same sample are listed, as sequenced in a study of blood T cell repertoires in COVID-19. Some clones are missing from TCRdb's copy, which holds only in-frame ones; the method was immunoSEQ multiplex PCR. The data hold hundreds of thousands of clones, with roughly 88% observed a single time. Specimen: peripheral blood. The source is a woman between 25 and 40 years old with COVID-19, enrolled during active disease.

The chain employs TRBV14 and TRBJ2-7; 7 nucleotides agree with TRBD1. In germline, CDR1 is SGHDN, CDR2 FVKESK. This CDR3 has 15 residues. V dropped 4 bases and J dropped 2; count of bases not matched to a gene: 8. CDR3 nucleotide sequence: TGTGCCAGCAGCCGTTCCGGCCAGGGGGCCTACGAGCAGTACTTC. It codes for CASSRSGQGAYEQYF.

The rearrangement links TRBV28 to TRBJ2-6, with 8 bases identical to TRBD1. Trimming at V came to 6 bases and at J to 0 bases, leaving 13 bases not matched to a gene. In germline, CDR1 is MDHEN, CDR2 SYDVKM. This CDR3 is 19 amino acids long. The DNA for the CDR3 is TGTGCCAGCAGCCAAGGACAGGGATCTTTATACTCTGGGGCCAACGTCCTGACTTTC. The encoded protein is CASSQGQGSLYSGANVLTF. The full variable domain, its missing parts supplied by reference TRBV28 and TRBJ2-6, is DVKVTQSSRYLVKRTGEKVFLECVQDMDHENMFWYRQDPGLGLRLIYFSYDVKMKEKGDIPEGYSVSREKKERFSLILESASTNQTSMYLCASSQGQGSLYSGANVLTFGAGSRLTVL.

In this sample, this clone turned up once. The chain employs TRBV5-8 and TRBJ2-4; D might be TRBD2 (6 bases). The V gene's germline CDR1 is SGHTS and CDR2 YDEGEE. Trimming took off 3 bases at V and 3 bases at J, with 16 bases between the two ends. CDR3 length: 16 residues. The CDR3 spells CASSWRAGLDKNIQYF. The CDR3 DNA reads TGTGCCAGCAGCTGGAGGGCAGGGTTGGACAAAAACATTCAGTACTTC. Full variable domain (missing parts from reference TRBV5-8 and TRBJ2-4): EAGVTQSPTHLIKTRGQQATLRCSPISGHTSVYWYQQALGLGLQFLLWYDEGEERNRGNFPPRFSGRQFPNYSSELNVNALELEDSALYLCASSWRAGLDKNIQYFGAGTRLSVL.

This chain connects TRBV7-2 to TRBJ2-7, with TRBD1 as a possible D gene (6 bases). Germline lookup yields CDR1 SGHTA and CDR2 FQGNSA. The CDR3 covers 15 residues. The DNA for the CDR3 is TGTGACGGACCTACAGGGAGACGGAGCTCCTACGAGCAGTACGTC. Amino acids: CDGPTGRRSSYEQYV.

This chain joins TRBV19 and TRBJ1-6, with 8 nucleotides matching TRBD1. CDR3 length: 16 residues. The junction had 8 bases not matched to a gene; V was cut back by 3 bases and J by 7 bases. The germline CDR1 and CDR2 sequences are LNHDA and SQIVND (reference sequence). The CDR3 loop reads CASSMQGALHNSPLHF. CDR3 nucleotides: TGTGCCAGTAGTATGCAGGGGGCCCTCCACAATTCACCCCTCCACTTT.

The chain carries TRBV7-2 and TRBJ1-6; 7 bases agree with TRBD1. V lost 1 base to trimming and J lost 6 bases; unmatched junction nucleotides: 6. The germline V gene encodes CDR1 SGHTA and CDR2 FQGNSA. The CDR3 length is 16 residues. CDR3 in DNA: TGTGCCAGCAGCTTAGGGGTAAACAGGGGTAATTCACCCCTCCACTTT. Translating it yields CASSLGVNRGNSPLHF.

The table lists this clone with a count of one. The chain combines TRBV4-1 with TRBJ2-3, with TRBD2 matching over 7 bases. The germline gives CDR1 MGHRA, CDR2 YSYEKL. V lost 4 bases to trimming and J lost 4 bases; unmatched junction nucleotides: 14. The CDR3 runs to 17 residues. The CDR3 nucleotides are TGCGCCAGCAGCCCCTTGTCGGGCGGGAGTAGGGCAGATACGCAGTATTTT. Translating gives CASSPLSGGSRADTQYF.

The V call is TRBV5-6, the J call TRBJ2-7, with TRBD1 matching 9 bases. CDR3 size: 16 residues. Germline V CDR1 and CDR2: SGHDT, YYEEEE. Trimming removed 3 bases from V and 3 bases from J; junction bases left unmatched: 10. The CDR3 region is CASSSIGTGILYEQYF. CDR3 nucleotide sequence: TGTGCCAGCAGCTCGATCGGGACAGGGATCCTCTACGAGCAGTACTTC.

This clone was observed a few times. This sequence joins TRBV7-2 and TRBJ2-1, with D uncertain. With 1 base removed from V and 0 bases from J, the gap between germline ends came to 7 bases. CDR1 and CDR2 from the germline V gene are SGHTA and FQGNSA. The CDR3 consists of 15 residues. The CDR3, as DNA: TGTGCCAGCAGCTTAGGTCCCCGCTCCTACAATGAGCAGTTCTTC. Amino acid sequence: CASSLGPRSYNEQFF.

This clone appeared once. The J gene is TRBJ2-5, the V gene TRBV5-5; no clear D gene. V was trimmed by 2 bases and J by 2 bases, leaving 7 bases between them. The germline gives CDR1 SGHKS, CDR2 YYEKEE (reference sequence). CDR3 length equals 13 residues. This CDR3 reads CASSFWLQETQYF. In DNA, the CDR3 is TGTGCCAGCAGCTTTTGGCTTCAAGAGACCCAGTACTTC.

The V call is TRBV4-1, the J call TRBJ2-1; tentatively, D is TRBD1 (6 bases). The CDR3 runs 15 residues. Deletions cut 0 bases from V and 1 base from J, with 7 bases between. In germline, CDR1 is MGHRA, CDR2 YSYEKL. In DNA, the CDR3 is TGCGCCAGCAGCCAAGACAGGGGTTCCTACAATGAGCAGTTCTTC. It yields the protein CASSQDRGSYNEQFF.

The chain employs TRBV14 and TRBJ1-5, with a weak D call TRBD1 (5 bases). CDR1 and CDR2 (germline): SGHDN, FVKESK. V was trimmed by 0 bases and J by 1 base, leaving 16 bases between them. The length of the CDR3 is 18 residues. CDR3 sequence reads: CASSQEWARRGSNQPQHF. In DNA form, the CDR3 reads TGTGCCAGCAGCCAAGAGTGGGCCCGGAGGGGAAGCAATCAGCCCCAGCATTTT.

V is TRBV5-1 and J is TRBJ2-2; 10 bases agree with TRBD1. Germline CDR1 is SGHRS and CDR2 is YFSETQ. The CDR3 is made up of 18 amino acids. V lost 4 bases to trimming and J lost 3 bases; unmatched junction nucleotides: 12. This chain's CDR3 is CASSSLQTGGAYTGELFF. CDR3 nucleotides: TGCGCCAGCAGCAGCCTCCAGACAGGGGGCGCGTACACCGGGGAGCTGTTTTTT.

DNA for the CDR3: TGTGCCAGCAGTGGCTGGGACAGGGAATACAATGAGCAGTTCTTC. It yields the protein CASSGWDREYNEQFF. The chain has TRBV25-1 and TRBJ2-1, with 9 bases fitting TRBD1. CDR1 is MGHDK and CDR2 is SYGVNS in the germline V gene. CDR3 length equals 15 residues. V trimming: 4 bases; J trimming: 4 bases; junction bases outside the gene matches: 5.

The genes are TRBV7-9 and TRBJ2-5; weak D call: TRBD2 (6 bases). Trimming removed 0 bases from V and 0 bases from J, with 8 bases in between. The CDR3 totals 15 residues. CDR1 and CDR2 from the germline V gene are SEHNR and FQNEAQ (reference sequence). CDR3 loop: CASSLAGDYQETQYF. The CDR3 nucleotides read TGTGCCAGCAGCTTAGCGGGGGACTACCAAGAGACCCAGTACTTC.

The chain links TRBV19 to TRBJ1-5; D may be TRBD1 (6 bases). The CDR3 sequence is 15 residues long. Germline V gene data show CDR1 as LNHDA and CDR2 as SQIVND (reference sequence). The V end was cut by 3 bases, the J end by 1 base, with 10 bases between. In DNA form, the CDR3 reads TGTGCCAGTAGTATCGGGGGGCGGAGCAATCAGCCCCAGCATTTT. Translating it yields CASSIGGRSNQPQHF.

The chain has TRBV19 and TRBJ2-3; the match to TRBD1 covers 10 bases. Losses at the gene ends were 3 bases for V and 6 bases for J; bases not matched to a gene: 9. Germline V gene data show CDR1 as LNHDA and CDR2 as SQIVND (reference sequence). This CDR3 is built from 16 residues. CDR3 residues: CASSILGTGVGDTQYF. Here the CDR3 DNA reads TGTGCCAGTAGTATCCTCGGGACAGGGGTGGGGGATACGCAGTATTTT.

This clone was seen only a few times. This sequence joins TRBV13 and TRBJ2-7, with D unresolved. CDR1 and CDR2 (germline): PRHDT, FYEKMQ (reference sequence). Trimming left V 2 bases short and J 2 bases short, with 7 bases between. The CDR3 runs to 13 residues. The CDR3 nucleotides are TGTGCCAGCAGCTTATTGAGAACCTACGAGCAGTACGTC. It yields the protein CASSLLRTYEQYV.

Points on this clone: This sample includes further DNA sequences coding for the same CDR3. The chain links TRBV5-1 to TRBJ1-1; D remains ambiguous. Germline V gives CDR1 SGHRS, CDR2 YFSETQ. There are 14 residues in the CDR3. Between the trimmed V and J ends, which lost 4 bases and 1 base, there was a span of 11 bases. This CDR3 is CASSPGTANTEAFF. DNA of the CDR3: TGCGCCAGCAGCCCGGGAACGGCGAACACTGAAGCTTTCTTT.

J is TRBJ1-2 and V is TRBV4-3; 7 nucleotides line up with TRBD1. The CDR3 is made up of 15 amino acids. The germline gives CDR1 LGHNA, CDR2 YSLEER. Trimming took 1 base from V and 5 from J; bases not matched to a gene: 7. The CDR3 DNA follows: TGCGCCAGCAGCCAAGCTGGGGACAGCGGGTATGGCTACACCTTC. Translated: CASSQAGDSGYGYTF.

This CDR3 reads CASSLSGTAPNYGYTF. The CDR3 DNA reads TGTGCCAGCAGTTTATCGGGGACAGCGCCTAACTATGGCTACACCTTC. The genes are TRBV28 and TRBJ1-2; 7 bases align to TRBD1. V lost 1 base to trimming and J lost 0 bases; unmatched junction nucleotides: 5. Germline CDR1 is MDHEN and CDR2 is SYDVKM. This CDR3 contains 16 residues.

The chain links TRBV7-9 to TRBJ2-5; tentatively, D is TRBD2 (5 bases). The CDR3 sequence is 13 residues long. V lost 5 bases to trimming and J lost 0 bases, with 7 bases between them. Germline CDR1 is SEHNR and CDR2 is FQNEAQ (reference sequence). CDR3 DNA sequence: TGTGCCAGCAGCCCCGGGAACCAAGAGACCCAGTACTTC. Protein: CASSPGNQETQYF. Full variable domain (outside the CDR3, taken from reference TRBV7-9 and TRBJ2-5): DTGVSQNPRHKITKRGQNVTFRCDPISEHNRLYWYRQTLGQGPEFLTYFQNEAQLEKSRLLSDRFSAERPKGSFSTLEIQRTEQGDSAMYLCASSPGNQETQYFGPGTRLLVL.

This sequence joins TRBV5-4 and TRBJ1-4; 7 nucleotides line up with TRBD1. Germline assignment: CDR1 SGHNT and CDR2 YYREEE (reference sequence). This CDR3 is built from 15 residues. V was pared by 4 bases and J by 0 bases, with 3 bases of the junction left unmatched. CDR3 nucleotides: TGTGCCAGCAGCACCGGGACAGCAACTAATGAAAAACTGTTTTTT. This translates into CASSTGTATNEKLFF.

V gene TRBV2 combines with J gene TRBJ2-7, with D tentatively TRBD2 (6 bases). Germline-derived CDR1 and CDR2 are SNHLY and FYNNEI. This CDR3 region has 15 residues. Trimming removed 1 base at V and 1 base at J, with 11 bases between. This chain's CDR3 is CASSEGRGPSYEQYF. The DNA for the CDR3 is TGTGCCAGCAGTGAAGGGAGGGGACCATCCTACGAGCAGTACTTC.

The sample holds a few counts of this clone. CDR3 sequence: CASSFSRQNTEAFF. CDR3 nucleotides: TGCGCCAGCAGTTTCAGCAGGCAGAACACTGAAGCTTTCTTT. The chain carries TRBV10-1 and TRBJ1-1; D not certain. This CDR3 spans 14 amino acids. The V gene's germline CDR1 is WNHNN and CDR2 SYGVQD (reference sequence). V was pared by 5 bases and J by 1 base, with 11 bases between.

The chain recombines TRBV4-1 with TRBJ1-1, with TRBD1 matching 7 bases. This CDR3 comprises 16 residues. The V and J ends lost 3 bases and 8 bases, in that order; junction bases with no gene match: 15. Germline CDR1 is MGHRA and CDR2 is YSYEKL. The CDR3 sequence is CASSHGNKDWGQEAFF. The CDR3 DNA is TGCGCCAGCAGCCACGGAAATAAGGATTGGGGACAGGAAGCTTTCTTT.

The CDR3: CASSQSGATLTDTQYF. CDR3 DNA sequence: TGTGCCAGCAGCCAATCGGGGGCGACCCTCACAGATACGCAGTATTTT. The J gene is TRBJ2-3, the V gene TRBV16; a weak D match, TRBD1 (6 bases). Germline V lookup: CDR1 KGHSY, CDR2 FQNENV. This CDR3 contains 16 residues. Trimming stripped 0 bases from V and 2 bases from J, with 12 bases between.

Regarding this clone: Sequence at one end of the junction differs from germline and may be a read error. This sequence joins TRBV4-1 and TRBJ1-2; TRBD1 matches 7 bases. In germline, CDR1 is MGHRA, CDR2 YSYEKL. The CDR3 covers 13 residues. Here the CDR3 DNA reads TGCGCCAGCAGCCCCCGCCCGGACAGGAGCGGGCCTTTC. It specifies CASSPRPDRSGPF.

The chain combines TRBV10-1 with TRBJ1-3, with TRBD1 identical over 9 bases. The CDR3 is 15 amino acids. Germline V gene data show CDR1 as WNHNN and CDR2 as SYGVQD (reference sequence). V shed 4 bases and J 5 bases; nucleotides not matched to a gene: 6. CDR3 region: CASSAGTGRRNTIYF. As DNA, the CDR3 is TGCGCCAGCAGTGCAGGGACAGGGCGGAGAAACACCATATATTTT.